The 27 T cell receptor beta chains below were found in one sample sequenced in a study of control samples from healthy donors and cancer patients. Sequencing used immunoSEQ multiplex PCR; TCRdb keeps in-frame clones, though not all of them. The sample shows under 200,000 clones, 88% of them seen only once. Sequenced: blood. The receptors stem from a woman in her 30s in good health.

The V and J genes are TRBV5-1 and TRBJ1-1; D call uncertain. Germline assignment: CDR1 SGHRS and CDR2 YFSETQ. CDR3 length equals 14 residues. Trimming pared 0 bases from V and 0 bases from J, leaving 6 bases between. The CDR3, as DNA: TGCGCCAGCAGCTTGGACGACTTGAACACTGAAGCTTTCTTT. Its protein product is CASSLDDLNTEAFF.

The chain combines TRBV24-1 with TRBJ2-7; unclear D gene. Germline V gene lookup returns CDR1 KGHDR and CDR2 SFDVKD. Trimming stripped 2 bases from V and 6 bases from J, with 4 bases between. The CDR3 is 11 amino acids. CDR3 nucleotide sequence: TGTGCCACCAGTGATTCTGGCGAGCAGTACTTC. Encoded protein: CATSDSGEQYF.

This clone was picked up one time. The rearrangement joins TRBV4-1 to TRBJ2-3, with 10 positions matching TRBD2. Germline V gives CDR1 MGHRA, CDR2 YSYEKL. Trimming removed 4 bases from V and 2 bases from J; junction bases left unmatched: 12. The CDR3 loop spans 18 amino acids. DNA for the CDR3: TGCGCCAGCAGCCCCCCAGGCCGGACTAGCGGACCCACAGATACGCAGTATTTT. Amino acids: CASSPPGRTSGPTDTQYF.

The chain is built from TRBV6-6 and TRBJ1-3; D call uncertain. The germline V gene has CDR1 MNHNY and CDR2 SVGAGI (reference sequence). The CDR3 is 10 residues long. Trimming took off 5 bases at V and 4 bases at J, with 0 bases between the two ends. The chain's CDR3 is CASSGNTIYF. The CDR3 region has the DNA TGTGCCAGCAGTGGAAACACCATATATTTT.

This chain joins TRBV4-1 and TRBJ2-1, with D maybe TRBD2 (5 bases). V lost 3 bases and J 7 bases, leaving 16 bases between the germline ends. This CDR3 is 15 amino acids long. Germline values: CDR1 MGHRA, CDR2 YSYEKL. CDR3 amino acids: CASSHTLKAGNEQFF. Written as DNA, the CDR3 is TGCGCCAGCAGCCATACCCTCAAGGCGGGTAATGAGCAGTTCTTC.

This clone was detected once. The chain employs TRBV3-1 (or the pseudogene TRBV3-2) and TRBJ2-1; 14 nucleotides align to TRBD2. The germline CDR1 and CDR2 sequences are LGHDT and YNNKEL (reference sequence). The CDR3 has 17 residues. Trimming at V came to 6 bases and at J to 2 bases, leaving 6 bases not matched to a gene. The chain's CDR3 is CASSSGLAGGPYNEQFF. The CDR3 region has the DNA TGTGCCAGCAGTAGCGGACTAGCGGGAGGCCCCTACAATGAGCAGTTCTTC.

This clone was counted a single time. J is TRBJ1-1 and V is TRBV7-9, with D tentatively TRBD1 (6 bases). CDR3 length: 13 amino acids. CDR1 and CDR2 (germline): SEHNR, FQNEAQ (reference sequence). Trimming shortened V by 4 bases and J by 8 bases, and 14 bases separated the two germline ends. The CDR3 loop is CASSSNAGTEAFF. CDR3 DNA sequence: TGTGCCAGCAGCTCGAACGCCGGGACAGAAGCTTTCTTT.

The chain's CDR3 is CSVVAQGEAFF. CDR3 bases: TGCAGCGTCGTGGCCCAAGGGGAAGCTTTCTTT. This sequence joins TRBV29-1 and TRBJ1-1; D is ambiguous. V lost 6 bases and J lost 8, with 13 bases in between. The V gene's germline CDR1 is SQVTM and CDR2 ANQGSEA. CDR3 size: 11 residues.

In nucleotides, the CDR3 is TGTGCCAGCAGCTCAGGGTTCGGAGAGACCCAGTACTTC. Its translation is CASSSGFGETQYF. This chain uses TRBV6-6 with TRBJ2-5; D might be TRBD1 (5 bases). The V and J ends lost 6 bases and 4 bases respectively, with 12 bases between them. Germline V gene sequence: CDR1 MNHNY, CDR2 SVGAGI (reference sequence). The CDR3 extends over 13 amino acids.

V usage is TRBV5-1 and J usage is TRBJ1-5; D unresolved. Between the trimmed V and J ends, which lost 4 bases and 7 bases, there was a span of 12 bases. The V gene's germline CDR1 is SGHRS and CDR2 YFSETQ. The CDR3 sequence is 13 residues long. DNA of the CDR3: TGCGCCAGCAGCCCGTCCGGAACACAGCCCCAGCATTTT. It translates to CASSPSGTQPQHF.

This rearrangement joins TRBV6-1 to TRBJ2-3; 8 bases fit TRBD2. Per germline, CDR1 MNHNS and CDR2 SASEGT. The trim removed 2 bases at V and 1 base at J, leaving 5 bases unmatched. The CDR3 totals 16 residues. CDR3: CASSEREGIGTDTQYF. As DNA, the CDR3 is TGTGCCAGCAGTGAACGGGAGGGGATTGGCACAGATACGCAGTATTTT.

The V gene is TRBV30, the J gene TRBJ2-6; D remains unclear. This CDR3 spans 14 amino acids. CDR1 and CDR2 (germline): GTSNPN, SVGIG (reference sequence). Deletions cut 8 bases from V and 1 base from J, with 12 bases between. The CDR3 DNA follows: TGTGCCCTACCGGCGGCTTCTGGGGCCAACGTCCTGACTTTC. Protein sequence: CALPAASGANVLTF.

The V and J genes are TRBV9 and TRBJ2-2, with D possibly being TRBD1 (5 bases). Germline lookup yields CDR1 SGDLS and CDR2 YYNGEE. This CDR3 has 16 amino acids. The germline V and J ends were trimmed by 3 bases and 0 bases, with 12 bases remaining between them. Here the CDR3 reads CASSATPRANTGELFF. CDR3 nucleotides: TGTGCCAGCAGCGCGACCCCCAGGGCGAACACCGGGGAGCTGTTTTTT.

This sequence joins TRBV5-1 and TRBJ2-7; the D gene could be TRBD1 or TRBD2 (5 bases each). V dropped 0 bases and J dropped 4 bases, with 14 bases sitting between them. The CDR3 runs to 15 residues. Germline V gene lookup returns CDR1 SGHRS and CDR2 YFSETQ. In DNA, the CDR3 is TGCGCCAGCAGCTTGGGTCCGGGACGGAATTACGAGCAGTACGTC. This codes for CASSLGPGRNYEQYV.

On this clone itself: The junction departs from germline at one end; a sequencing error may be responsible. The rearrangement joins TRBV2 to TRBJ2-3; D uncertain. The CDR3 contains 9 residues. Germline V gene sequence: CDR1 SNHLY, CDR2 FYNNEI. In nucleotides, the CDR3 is TGTGCCACCCCCCCTCCCTCTCTTTTT. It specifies CATPPPSLF. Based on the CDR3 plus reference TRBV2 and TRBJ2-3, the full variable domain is EPEVTQTPSHQVTQMGQEVILRCVPISNHLYFYWYRQILGQKVEFLVSFYNNEISEKSEIFDDQFSVERPDGSNFTLKIRSTKLEDSAMYFCATPPPSLFGPGTRLTVL.

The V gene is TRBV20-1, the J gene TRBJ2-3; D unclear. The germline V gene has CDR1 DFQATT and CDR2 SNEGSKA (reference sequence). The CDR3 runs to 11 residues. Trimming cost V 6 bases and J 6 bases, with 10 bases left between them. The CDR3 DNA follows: TGCAGTGCGCGCAGCTTGGATACGCAGTATTTT. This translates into CSARSLDTQYF.

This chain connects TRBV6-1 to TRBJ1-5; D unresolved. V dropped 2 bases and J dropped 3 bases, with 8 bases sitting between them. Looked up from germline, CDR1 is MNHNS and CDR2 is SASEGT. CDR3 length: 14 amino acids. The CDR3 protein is CASSESGLNQPQHF. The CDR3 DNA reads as TGTGCCAGCAGTGAATCTGGGCTCAATCAGCCCCAGCATTTT.

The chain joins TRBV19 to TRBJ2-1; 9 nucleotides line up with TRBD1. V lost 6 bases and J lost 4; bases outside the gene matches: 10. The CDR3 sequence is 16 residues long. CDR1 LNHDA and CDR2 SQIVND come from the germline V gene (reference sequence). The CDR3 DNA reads TGTGCCAGTAGCACAGGGGGCCTGAGGGTGTACAATGAGCAGTTCTTC. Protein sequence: CASSTGGLRVYNEQFF.

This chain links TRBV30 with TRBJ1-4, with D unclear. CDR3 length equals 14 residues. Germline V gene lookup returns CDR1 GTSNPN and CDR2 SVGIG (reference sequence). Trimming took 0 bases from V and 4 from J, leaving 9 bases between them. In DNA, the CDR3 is TGTGCCTGGAGTGTACCCGGGATTAATGAAAAACTGTTTTTT. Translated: CAWSVPGINEKLFF.

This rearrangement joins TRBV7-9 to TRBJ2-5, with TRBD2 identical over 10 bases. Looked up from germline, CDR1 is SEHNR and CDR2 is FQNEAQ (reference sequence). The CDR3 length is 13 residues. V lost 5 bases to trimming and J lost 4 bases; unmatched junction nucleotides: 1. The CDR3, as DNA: TGTGCCAGCAGCCGGACTAGCGGAGAGACCCAGTACTTC. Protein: CASSRTSGETQYF.

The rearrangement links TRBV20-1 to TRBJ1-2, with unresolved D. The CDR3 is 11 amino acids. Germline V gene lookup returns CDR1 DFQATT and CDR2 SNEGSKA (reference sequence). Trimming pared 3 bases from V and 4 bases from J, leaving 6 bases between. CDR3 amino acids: CSASAGYGYTF. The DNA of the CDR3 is TGCAGTGCTAGTGCAGGCTATGGCTACACCTTC.

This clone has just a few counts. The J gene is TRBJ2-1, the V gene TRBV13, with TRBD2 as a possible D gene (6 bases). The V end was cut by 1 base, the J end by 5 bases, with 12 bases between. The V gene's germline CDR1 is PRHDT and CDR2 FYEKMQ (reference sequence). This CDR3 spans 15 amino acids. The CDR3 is CASSLDMAGHNEQFF. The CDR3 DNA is TGTGCCAGCAGCTTAGACATGGCGGGGCACAATGAGCAGTTCTTC.

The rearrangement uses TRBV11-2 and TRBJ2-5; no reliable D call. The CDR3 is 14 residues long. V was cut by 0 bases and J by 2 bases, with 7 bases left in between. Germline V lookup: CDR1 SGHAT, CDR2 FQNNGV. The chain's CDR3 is CASSLEALQETQYF. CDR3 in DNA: TGTGCCAGCAGCTTAGAGGCTCTACAAGAGACCCAGTACTTC.

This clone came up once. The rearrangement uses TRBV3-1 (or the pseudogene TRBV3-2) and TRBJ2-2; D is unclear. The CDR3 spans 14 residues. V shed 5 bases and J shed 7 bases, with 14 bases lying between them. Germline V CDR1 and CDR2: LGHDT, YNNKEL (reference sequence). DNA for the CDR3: TGTGCCAGCAGCTTTCGGACCTCGGGCGGGGAGCTGTTTTTT. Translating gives CASSFRTSGGELFF.

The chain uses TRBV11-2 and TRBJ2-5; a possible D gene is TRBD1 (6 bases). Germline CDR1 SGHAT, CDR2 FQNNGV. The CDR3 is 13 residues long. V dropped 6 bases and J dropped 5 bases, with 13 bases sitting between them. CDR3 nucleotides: TGTGCCAGCAGAACAACAGGGCTTGAGACCCAGTACTTC. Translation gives CASRTTGLETQYF.

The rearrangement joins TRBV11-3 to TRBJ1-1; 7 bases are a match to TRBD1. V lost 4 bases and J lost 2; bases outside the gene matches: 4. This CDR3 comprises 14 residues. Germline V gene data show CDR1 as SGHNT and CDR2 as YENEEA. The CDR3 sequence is CASSSGQVNTEAFF. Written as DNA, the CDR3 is TGTGCCAGCAGCTCCGGACAGGTCAACACTGAAGCTTTCTTT.

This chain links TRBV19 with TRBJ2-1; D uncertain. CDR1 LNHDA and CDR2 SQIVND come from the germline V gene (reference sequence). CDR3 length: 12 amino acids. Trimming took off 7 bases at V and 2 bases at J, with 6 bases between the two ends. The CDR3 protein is CASIGTYNEQFF. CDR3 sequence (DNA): TGTGCCAGTATTGGTACCTACAATGAGCAGTTCTTC. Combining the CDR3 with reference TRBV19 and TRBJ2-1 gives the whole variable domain DGGITQSPKYLFRKEGQNVTLSCEQNLNHDAMYWYRQDPGQGLRLIYYSQIVNDFQKGDIAEGYSVSREKKESFPLTVTSAQKNPTAFYLCASIGTYNEQFFGPGTRLTVL.